One and the same sample provided the 27 T cell receptor beta chains below, sequenced in a study of glioma-infiltrating T cells after dendritic cell vaccination (dated by TCRdb to 2016 to 2017). The receptor library was made with the immunoSEQ multiplex PCR assay. Here the immuneACCESS table is served through TCRdb, limited to in-frame sequences with V and J called. Missing clones are a known gap in these copies; in checked studies unresolved V genes cover under half, and the rest lacks a known reason. The sample table contains about 30,000 clones; only one count was recorded for approximately 91% of them. The top ten clones comprise roughly 2.2% of the sample. The sample here was blood, taken before dendritic cell vaccination. Receptors originate from a human donor with glioblastoma.

The chain carries TRBV6-1 and TRBJ1-4; 7 bases agree with TRBD1. Germline CDR1 reads MNHNS; CDR2 reads SASEGT. V lost 2 bases to trimming and J lost 5 bases; unmatched junction nucleotides: 2. This CDR3 spans 14 amino acids. CDR3 nucleotides: TGTGCCAGCAGTGAAAGCAGGGGGAATGAAAAACTGTTTTTT. It codes for CASSESRGNEKLFF.

This chain joins TRBV27 and TRBJ2-5; D may be TRBD1 (6 bases). The J call is doubtful: the DNA matches TRBJ2-7 better. CDR1 and CDR2 (germline): MNHEY, SMNVEV (reference sequence). This CDR3 is built from 13 residues. CDR3: CASSRSQGYEQYF. CDR3 coding DNA: TGTGCCAGCTCCAGGTCCCAGGGGTACGAGCAGTACTTC.

V is TRBV4-2 and J is TRBJ2-7; weak D call: TRBD1 (6 bases). In germline, CDR1 is LGHNA, CDR2 YNFKEQ. V shed 4 bases and J shed 5 bases, with 18 bases lying between them. The CDR3 extends over 15 amino acids. The CDR3 sequence: CASSLSGTDSHEQYF. The CDR3 nucleotides read TGTGCCAGCAGCCTTTCCGGGACGGACAGCCACGAGCAGTACTTC.

The chain couples TRBV4-1 to TRBJ2-1; D call uncertain. CDR1 is MGHRA and CDR2 is YSYEKL in the germline V gene. Trimming removed 3 bases from V and 12 bases from J, with 12 bases in between. This CDR3 has 12 residues. The CDR3 DNA sequence: TGCGCCAGCAGCCATAATCTGGCAGGGCAGTTCTTC. Protein sequence: CASSHNLAGQFF.

V is TRBV14 and J is TRBJ1-2; 7 bases align to TRBD1. The germline gives CDR1 SGHDN, CDR2 FVKESK. The V gene end was trimmed by 0 bases and the J gene end by 8 bases; junction bases not matched to a gene: 12. This CDR3 spans 16 amino acids. The CDR3 loop is CASSQDLGRGKGGYTF. As DNA, the CDR3 is TGTGCCAGCAGCCAAGATCTCGGCAGGGGGAAGGGAGGCTACACCTTC.

This clone has only one observation. The rearrangement links TRBV7-9 to TRBJ2-7, with D perhaps matching TRBD2 (7 bases). Trimming took off 5 bases at V and 0 bases at J, with 17 bases between the two ends. This CDR3 is 16 amino acids long. CDR1 and CDR2 from the germline V gene are SEHNR and FQNEAQ (reference sequence). The chain's CDR3 is CASSPASGGNSYEQYF. The CDR3 bases are TGTGCCAGCAGCCCAGCCTCGGGGGGCAACTCCTACGAGCAGTACTTC.

The V call is TRBV18, the J call TRBJ2-1; D is possibly TRBD2 (7 bases). The germline gives CDR1 KGHSH, CDR2 LQKENI. The ends were cut back, 1 base at V and 5 bases at J, with 12 bases in the middle. CDR3 size: 15 residues. The CDR3 nucleotides are TGTGCCAGCTCACCACGGCGGGGGCCAGACAATGAGCAGTTCTTC. It specifies CASSPRRGPDNEQFF.

This clone was counted a few times. The chain carries TRBV27 and TRBJ2-1, with 8 bases matching TRBD2. V shed 3 bases, J shed 3 bases, and the junction held 4 bases outside the gene matches. Germline CDR1 MNHEY, CDR2 SMNVEV (reference sequence). This CDR3 comprises 15 residues. The CDR3 nucleotides read TGTGCCAGCAGTTTCCGCGGGGGGAACTACAATGAGCAGTTCTTC. Amino acid sequence: CASSFRGGNYNEQFF.

This clone was detected a few times. V and J are TRBV7-9 and TRBJ2-7, with TRBD2 as a possible D gene (6 bases). Germline CDR1 and CDR2: SEHNR and FQNEAQ (reference sequence). V dropped 5 bases and J dropped 3 bases, with 17 bases sitting between them. This CDR3 comprises 15 residues. The DNA for the CDR3 is TGTGCCAGCAGCCCGTGGGGCGGGGACCTCTACGAGCAGTACTTC. As protein: CASSPWGGDLYEQYF. The full variable domain, in which reference TRBV7-9 and TRBJ2-7 provide the parts outside the CDR3, is DTGVSQNPRHKITKRGQNVTFRCDPISEHNRLYWYRQTLGQGPEFLTYFQNEAQLEKSRLLSDRFSAERPKGSFSTLEIQRTEQGDSAMYLCASSPWGGDLYEQYFGPGTRLTVT.

The chain carries TRBV6-1 and TRBJ1-2, with TRBD1 as a possible D gene (5 bases). V was shortened by 6 bases and J by 4 bases, with 18 bases between the two germline ends. There are 15 residues in the CDR3. Germline V gene lookup returns CDR1 MNHNS and CDR2 SASEGT. CDR3 coding DNA: TGTGCCAGCAGGATCGACGGTCTGGGGGGCTATGGCTACACCTTC. It translates to CASRIDGLGGYGYTF.

The rearrangement uses TRBV5-1 and TRBJ2-3, with 10 bases lining up with TRBD2. This CDR3 is 17 amino acids long. The junction had 7 bases not matched to a gene; V was cut back by 0 bases and J by 3 bases. Germline V gene sequence: CDR1 SGHRS, CDR2 YFSETQ. CDR3 DNA: TGCGCCAGCAGCTTGGGGGCTAGCGGGGGTCCAACAGATACGCAGTATTTT. Translated: CASSLGASGGPTDTQYF. The entire variable domain, with the rest obtained from reference TRBV5-1 and TRBJ2-3, is as follows: KAGVTQTPRYLIKTRGQQVTLSCSPISGHRSVSWYQQTPGQGLQFLFEYFSETQRNKGNFPGRFSGRQFSNSRSEMNVSTLELGDSALYLCASSLGASGGPTDTQYFGPGTRLTVL.

CDR3 bases: TGTGCCAGCAGCCCCGAGACGCAGGCTTACTACGAGCAGTACTTC. Amino acids: CASSPETQAYYEQYF. The chain has TRBV7-2 and TRBJ2-7, with D unclear. CDR1 is SGHTA, CDR2 FQGNSA, per germline. CDR3 length: 15 residues. The V and J ends lost 5 bases and 3 bases respectively, with 17 bases between them.

V and J are TRBV30 and TRBJ1-6, with TRBD1 identical over 8 bases. Germline V gives CDR1 GTSNPN, CDR2 SVGIG (reference sequence). CDR3 length equals 16 residues. With 2 bases clipped from V and 7 bases from J, the junction kept 10 bases outside the gene matches. The CDR3 loop is CAWSPLPGQVNSPLHF. In nucleotides, the CDR3 is TGTGCCTGGAGTCCCTTACCGGGACAGGTGAATTCACCCCTCCACTTT.

A few counts support this clone. The CDR3 DNA follows: TGTGCCAGCAGTGAATCGTACAGGGTGGGTCAGCCCCAGCATTTT. Protein: CASSESYRVGQPQHF. The V call is TRBV6-1, the J call TRBJ1-5; possibly TRBD1 for D (6 bases). Trimming removed 2 bases at V and 6 bases at J, with 14 bases between. CDR3 size: 15 residues. Germline V gene data show CDR1 as MNHNS and CDR2 as SASEGT.

The gene calls are TRBV19 and TRBJ2-7; TRBD1 matches 7 bases. This CDR3 has 15 amino acids. After removal of 1 base from V and 6 bases from J, the junction contained 9 bases not matched to a gene. CDR1 LNHDA and CDR2 SQIVND come from the germline V gene (reference sequence). The CDR3 sequence: CASSIGRGTLGEQYF. The CDR3 DNA reads TGTGCCAGTAGTATAGGCAGGGGGACCCTTGGCGAGCAGTACTTC.

V usage is TRBV5-6 and J usage is TRBJ1-2, with 7 bases identical to TRBD1. Germline CDR1 is SGHDT and CDR2 is YYEEEE. There are 15 residues in the CDR3. Trimming at V came to 4 bases and at J to 4 bases, leaving 10 bases not matched to a gene. The CDR3 region is CASSLAGQVRYGYTF. CDR3 in DNA: TGTGCCAGCAGCCTGGCCGGACAGGTTCGCTATGGCTACACCTTC.

The V gene is TRBV5-1, the J gene TRBJ1-1; D unresolved. Trimming stripped 5 bases from V and 3 bases from J, with 14 bases between. The CDR3 totals 14 residues. CDR1 is SGHRS, CDR2 YFSETQ, per germline. The CDR3 coding sequence is TGCGCCAGCAGGGAGGTGCAGGCGTACACTGAAGCTTTCTTT. The encoded protein is CASREVQAYTEAFF.

V is TRBV7-2 and J is TRBJ1-2; weak D call: TRBD1 (6 bases). CDR3 size: 14 residues. Deletions cut 7 bases from V and 3 bases from J, with 15 bases between. CDR1 and CDR2 (germline): SGHTA, FQGNSA. Here the CDR3 reads CASTLGQTDYGYTF. The DNA of the CDR3 is TGTGCCAGCACCCTCGGACAGACAGACTATGGCTACACCTTC.

The rearrangement joins TRBV10-3 to TRBJ2-7; D unresolved. This CDR3 contains 13 residues. Germline-derived CDR1 and CDR2 are ENHRY and SYGVKD. V was cut by 9 bases and J by 0 bases, with 12 bases left in between. The CDR3 spells CAMASGISYEQYF. The CDR3 DNA reads as TGTGCCATGGCATCAGGCATCTCCTACGAGCAGTACTTC.

The genes are TRBV28 and TRBJ1-4; a possible D gene is TRBD1 (6 bases). CDR3 length: 13 amino acids. Trimming left V 4 bases short and J 7 bases short, with 10 bases between. In germline, CDR1 is MDHEN, CDR2 SYDVKM. The CDR3 spells CASSWGLREKLFF. As DNA, the CDR3 is TGTGCCAGCAGTTGGGGGCTGCGTGAAAAACTGTTTTTT.

The J gene is TRBJ1-5, the V gene TRBV30; D call uncertain. Germline CDR1 is GTSNPN and CDR2 is SVGIG (reference sequence). The CDR3 totals 16 residues. Between the trimmed V and J ends, which lost 3 bases and 0 bases, there was a span of 15 bases. The CDR3 DNA reads as TGTGCCTGGAGCCCCCTGAACGCAGTTAGCAATCAGCCCCAGCATTTT. It is translated as CAWSPLNAVSNQPQHF. The entire variable domain, with the rest obtained from reference TRBV30 and TRBJ1-5, is as follows: SQTIHQWPATLVQPVGSPLSLECTVEGTSNPNLYWYRQAAGRGLQLLFYSVGIGQISSEVPQNLSASRPQDRQFILSSKKLLLSDSGFYLCAWSPLNAVSNQPQHFGDGTRLSIL.

Details on this clone: An end of the junction differs from the germline gene, which may be a read error. The same CDR3 is also encoded by other DNA sequences in this sample. The rearrangement joins TRBV19 to TRBJ1-6; the D is unclear. CDR3 size: 13 residues. Per germline, CDR1 LNHDA and CDR2 SQIVND (reference sequence). This chain's CDR3 is CASSIGVNSPLHF. The CDR3 DNA reads as TGTGCCAGTAGTATCGGAGTTAATTCCCCCCTCCACTTT.

This sequence joins TRBV6-5 and TRBJ2-7; unclear D gene. This CDR3 spans 12 amino acids. Trimming stripped 5 bases from V and 7 bases from J, with 12 bases between. The germline V gene has CDR1 MNHEY and CDR2 SVGAGI. This chain's CDR3 is CASSEAFGEQYF. CDR3 nucleotide sequence: TGTGCCAGCAGTGAGGCCTTTGGGGAGCAGTACTTC.

The genes are TRBV14 and TRBJ2-3; 12 bases line up with TRBD2. Per germline, CDR1 SGHDN and CDR2 FVKESK. CDR3 size: 18 residues. V gave up 5 bases and J gave up 4 bases; unmatched junction bases: 13. For the CDR3, the DNA is TGTGCCAGCAGCGGGGACTTCAGACTAGCGGGGGCGTCAGATACGCAGTATTTT. Residues: CASSGDFRLAGASDTQYF.

The genes are TRBV29-1 and TRBJ2-1, with a possible D match to TRBD2 (6 bases). Trimming took off 4 bases at V and 7 bases at J, with 17 bases between the two ends. The V gene's germline CDR1 is SQVTM and CDR2 ANQGSEA. The CDR3 extends over 14 amino acids. The CDR3 DNA is TGCAGCGTTGCCCTCTGGGCGGGGAGGAATGAGCAGTTCTTC. It translates to CSVALWAGRNEQFF.

The genes are TRBV5-6 and TRBJ2-5; possible D gene TRBD2, 7 bases. The DNA end is a closer match to TRBJ2-7, so the J assignment may be wrong. Germline V lookup: CDR1 SGHDT, CDR2 YYEEEE. The CDR3 sequence is 15 residues long. The CDR3 sequence: CASSWGGPGNYEQYF. The CDR3, as DNA: TGTGCCAGCAGCTGGGGGGGGCCGGGGAACTACGAGCAGTACTTC.

In regard to this clone: Other nucleotide sequences from this sample produce the same CDR3. The chain's CDR3 is CATSREAREAFF. CDR3 in DNA: TGTGCCACCAGCAGGGAGGCCAGGGAAGCTTTCTTT. V and J are TRBV15 and TRBJ1-1, with D hard to call. The CDR3 has 12 amino acids. The V gene lost 3 bases and the J gene lost 8 bases, with 10 bases spanning the gap. CDR1 and CDR2 from the germline V gene are LNHNV and YYDKDF (reference sequence).